The 10 T cell receptor beta chains listed next were all sequenced from one sample in a study of human T cells and chemical hapten exposure. As to time point: pre-sensitization, week 0. Treatment defined: therapeutic diphenylcyclopropenone sensitization with weekly scalp DPC. TCRdb itself ran the RACE reads through MiXCR, one entry per CDR3 protein. The table has roughly 110,000 distinct CDR3 sequences, approximately 12% seen once. The sequencing used whole blood, collected in connection with sensitization to the hapten diphenylcyclopropenone (DPC). The receptors come from a woman between 45 and 65 years old with alopecia areata. Some clones in this sample may be carry-over from other donors' samples.

This clonotype was recorded a few times. The V call is TRBV12-3 or TRBV12-4, the J call TRBJ2-3; 10 bases agree with TRBD2. Trimming removed 7 bases from V and 4 bases from J; junction bases left unmatched: 8. CDR3 length: 15 residues. The CDR3 sequence: CASNERGGGADTQYF. The CDR3 bases are TGTGCCAGCAATGAGCGGGGGGGCGGCGCAGATACGCAGTATTTT.

The V call is TRBV7-8, the J call TRBJ2-5; 9 bases fit TRBD2. The CDR3 spans 17 residues. Germline V CDR1 and CDR2: SGHVS, FQNEAQ. Germline trimming cut 4 bases from V and 5 bases from J; bases unmatched to any gene: 14. The CDR3 is CASSSYLAGTTGETQYF. As DNA, the CDR3 is TGTGCCAGCAGCTCCTATCTAGCGGGAACTACGGGGGAGACCCAGTACTTC. Variable domain in full (rest from reference TRBV7-8 and TRBJ2-5): GAGVSQSPRYKVAKRGQDVALRCDPISGHVSLFWYQQALGQGPEFLTYFQNEAQLDKSGLPSDRFFAERPEGSVSTLKIQRTQQEDSAVYLCASSSYLAGTTGETQYFGPGTRLLVL.

This clonotype was observed a few times. The chain is built from TRBV11-2 and TRBJ2-2, with D possibly being TRBD1 (6 bases). The CDR3 covers 15 residues. CDR1 and CDR2 (germline): SGHAT, FQNNGV. V was pared by 4 bases and J by 10 bases, with 19 bases between. The DNA of the CDR3 is TGTGCCAGCAGCTCTCAGACAGGAGCGTACGAGGAGCTGTTTTTT. It is translated as CASSSQTGAYEELFF.

This clonotype was detected a few times. The CDR3: CASSFQGFNNEQFF. The DNA of the CDR3 is TGCGCCAGCAGCTTCCAGGGATTCAACAATGAGCAGTTCTTC. The rearrangement uses TRBV5-1 and TRBJ2-1; D may be TRBD1 (5 bases). Germline CDR1 reads SGHRS; CDR2 reads YFSETQ. V shed 2 bases and J shed 5 bases, with 11 bases lying between them. The CDR3 has 14 residues.

The chain is built from TRBV20-1 and TRBJ2-3; 10 bases agree with TRBD2. With V trimmed by 2 bases and J by 5 bases, 4 bases remained unmatched. CDR1 is DFQATT and CDR2 is SNEGSKA in the germline V gene (reference sequence). CDR3 size: 14 residues. The CDR3 region is CSARLAGVGDTQYF. The CDR3 DNA is TGCAGTGCTAGACTAGCGGGAGTCGGAGATACGCAGTATTTT.

The chain couples TRBV3-1 to TRBJ2-2; possibly TRBD1 for D (6 bases). From germline, CDR1 is LGHDT and CDR2 YNNKEL (reference sequence). CDR3 length: 13 residues. The V end was cut by 4 bases, the J end by 6 bases, with 9 bases between. Here the CDR3 reads CASSPDRPGELFF. The CDR3 DNA reads TGTGCCAGCAGCCCAGACAGGCCCGGGGAGCTGTTTTTT.

This clonotype appeared many times. The rearrangement joins TRBV25-1 to TRBJ1-3, with 9 bases lining up with TRBD1. J lost 2 bases, V lost 6 bases, and 2 bases had no gene match. Germline CDR1 reads MGHDK; CDR2 reads SYGVNS. The CDR3 contains 14 residues. The CDR3 sequence: CASRDRGAGNTIYF. The CDR3 region has the DNA TGTGCCAGCAGGGACAGGGGCGCTGGAAACACCATATATTTT.

Here the CDR3 reads CSLPQQGTRGEQFF. The DNA of the CDR3 is TGCAGTCTACCCCAACAGGGTACAAGGGGGGAGCAGTTCTTC. The rearrangement joins TRBV20-1 to TRBJ2-1; a possible D gene is TRBD1 (6 bases). Germline V gene data show CDR1 as DFQATT and CDR2 as SNEGSKA (reference sequence). The CDR3 spans 14 residues. V dropped 8 bases and J dropped 10 bases, with 24 bases sitting between them.

The chain combines TRBV1 with TRBJ2-7. TRBV1 is designated a pseudogene. The CDR3 is 15 residues long. This chain's CDR3 is CTSSQDMAVYAEQYF. In nucleotides, the CDR3 is TGCACCAGCAGCCAAGATATGGCAGTGTATGCCGAGCAGTACTTC.

The chain is built from TRBV7-9 and TRBJ2-1; a possible D gene is TRBD2 (6 bases). CDR1 and CDR2 from the germline V gene are SEHNR and FQNEAQ (reference sequence). V lost 9 bases, J lost 0 bases, and 12 bases lay in between. This CDR3 is 14 amino acids long. The CDR3: CASNGGSSYNEQFF. The CDR3 DNA follows: TGTGCCAGTAACGGGGGAAGCTCCTACAATGAGCAGTTCTTC.